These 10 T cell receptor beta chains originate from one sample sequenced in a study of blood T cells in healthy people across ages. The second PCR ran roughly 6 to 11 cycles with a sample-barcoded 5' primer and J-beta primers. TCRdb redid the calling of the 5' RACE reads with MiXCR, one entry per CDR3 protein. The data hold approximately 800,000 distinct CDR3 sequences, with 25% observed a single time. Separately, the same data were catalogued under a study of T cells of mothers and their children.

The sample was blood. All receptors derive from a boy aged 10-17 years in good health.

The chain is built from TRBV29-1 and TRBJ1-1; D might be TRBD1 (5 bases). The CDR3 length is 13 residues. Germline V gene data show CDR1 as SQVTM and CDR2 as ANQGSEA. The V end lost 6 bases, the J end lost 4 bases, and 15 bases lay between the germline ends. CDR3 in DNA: TGCAGCGTCCCCGGGACCCGGAGCACTGAAGCTTTCTTT. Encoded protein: CSVPGTRSTEAFF.

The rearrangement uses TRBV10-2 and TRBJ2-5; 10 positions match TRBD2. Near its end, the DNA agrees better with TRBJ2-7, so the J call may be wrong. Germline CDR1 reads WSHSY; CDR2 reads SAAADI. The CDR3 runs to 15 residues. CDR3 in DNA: TGCGCCAGCAGTGATCCGGGACTAGCGTCCTACGAGCAGTACTTC. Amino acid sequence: CASSDPGLASYEQYF.

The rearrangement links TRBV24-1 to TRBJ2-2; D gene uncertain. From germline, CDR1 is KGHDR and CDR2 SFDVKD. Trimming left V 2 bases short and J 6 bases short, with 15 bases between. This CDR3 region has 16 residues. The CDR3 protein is CATSDSTWPAAGELFF. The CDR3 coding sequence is TGTGCCACCAGTGATTCCACCTGGCCGGCGGCCGGGGAGCTGTTTTTT.

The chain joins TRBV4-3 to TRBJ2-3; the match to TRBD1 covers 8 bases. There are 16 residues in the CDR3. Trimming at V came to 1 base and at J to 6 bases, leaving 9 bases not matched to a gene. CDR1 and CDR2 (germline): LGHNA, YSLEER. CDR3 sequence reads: CASSQGTGGFGDTQYF. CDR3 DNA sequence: TGCGCCAGCAGCCAAGGAACAGGGGGGTTCGGGGATACGCAGTATTTT.

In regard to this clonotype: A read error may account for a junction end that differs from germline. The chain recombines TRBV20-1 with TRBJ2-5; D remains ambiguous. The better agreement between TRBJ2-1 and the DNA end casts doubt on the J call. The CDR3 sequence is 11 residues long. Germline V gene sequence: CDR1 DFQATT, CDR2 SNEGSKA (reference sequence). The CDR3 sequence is CSAVRYNGQFF. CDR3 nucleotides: TGCAGTGCTGTCCGGTACAATGGGCAGTTCTTC.

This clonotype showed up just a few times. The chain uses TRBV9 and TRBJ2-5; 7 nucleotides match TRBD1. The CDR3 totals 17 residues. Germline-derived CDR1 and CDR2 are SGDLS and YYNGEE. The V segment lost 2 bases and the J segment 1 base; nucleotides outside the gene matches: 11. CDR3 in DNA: TGTGCCAGCAGCGTCGAACCTCCGGGACAGATCCAAGAGACCCAGTACTTC. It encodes CASSVEPPGQIQETQYF.

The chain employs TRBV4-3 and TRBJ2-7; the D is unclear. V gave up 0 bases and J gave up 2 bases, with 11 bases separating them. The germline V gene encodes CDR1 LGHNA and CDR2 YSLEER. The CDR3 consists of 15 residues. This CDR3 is CASSQDHRTAYEQYF. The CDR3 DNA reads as TGCGCCAGCAGCCAAGATCATAGGACCGCCTACGAGCAGTACTTC.

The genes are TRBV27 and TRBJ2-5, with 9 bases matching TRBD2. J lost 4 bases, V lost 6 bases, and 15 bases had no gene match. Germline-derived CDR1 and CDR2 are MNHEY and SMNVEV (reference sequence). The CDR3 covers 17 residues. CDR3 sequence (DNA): TGTGCCAGCAGGGGGCTCACCGGACTAGCGAGAGGAGAGACCCAGTACTTC. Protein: CASRGLTGLARGETQYF.

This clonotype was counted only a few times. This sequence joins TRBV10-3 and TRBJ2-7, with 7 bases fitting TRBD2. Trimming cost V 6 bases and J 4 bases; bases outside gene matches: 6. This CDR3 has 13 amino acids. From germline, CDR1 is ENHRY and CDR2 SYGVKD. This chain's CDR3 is CAISGSSGYEQYF. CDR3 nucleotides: TGTGCCATCAGCGGTAGTAGCGGGTACGAGCAGTACTTC.

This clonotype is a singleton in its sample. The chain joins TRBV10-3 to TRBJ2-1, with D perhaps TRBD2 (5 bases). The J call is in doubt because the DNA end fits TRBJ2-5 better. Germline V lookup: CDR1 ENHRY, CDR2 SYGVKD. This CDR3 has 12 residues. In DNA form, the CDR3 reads TGTGCCATCGAGTACAGAGGGGAGACCCAGTACTTC. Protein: CAIEYRGETQYF.